The entry below gives a single TCR beta chain sequence along with its context. The antigen remains undetermined. The sample originates from a study of beta chain features in type 1 diabetes. Study-wide points: The similarity of naive, central memory and Treg TCRB repertoires appeared greater among patients than among healthy donors. Moderate yet significant TCRB CDR3 shortening was seen in Type 1 diabetes patients in all four CD4+ subsets. Since sequencing was performed on cDNA, cells with high TCR expression could be over-represented.

The investigators reverse transcribed all of the isolated RNA, so they sequenced expressed TCRB transcripts. The repertoire was sequenced with immunoSEQ multiplex PCR; TCRdb's copy has only in-frame clones and lacks some. The table lists about 710,000 clones, about 14% of them singletons. The CDR3 runs to 12 residues. V shed 1 base and J shed 12 bases, with 10 bases lying between them. Looked up from germline, CDR1 is MGHRA and CDR2 is YSYEKL. Without exception, sorted populations had purity beyond 95%. This rearrangement joins TRBV4-1 to TRBJ2-1; D gene ambiguous. The TCR comes from a man aged 18-30 years with type 1 diabetes. Material: naive CD4+ T cells from blood. CDR3 region: CASSQGLGGQFF. The CDR3 nucleotides read TGCGCCAGCAGCCAAGGCCTGGGTGGGCAGTTCTTC.